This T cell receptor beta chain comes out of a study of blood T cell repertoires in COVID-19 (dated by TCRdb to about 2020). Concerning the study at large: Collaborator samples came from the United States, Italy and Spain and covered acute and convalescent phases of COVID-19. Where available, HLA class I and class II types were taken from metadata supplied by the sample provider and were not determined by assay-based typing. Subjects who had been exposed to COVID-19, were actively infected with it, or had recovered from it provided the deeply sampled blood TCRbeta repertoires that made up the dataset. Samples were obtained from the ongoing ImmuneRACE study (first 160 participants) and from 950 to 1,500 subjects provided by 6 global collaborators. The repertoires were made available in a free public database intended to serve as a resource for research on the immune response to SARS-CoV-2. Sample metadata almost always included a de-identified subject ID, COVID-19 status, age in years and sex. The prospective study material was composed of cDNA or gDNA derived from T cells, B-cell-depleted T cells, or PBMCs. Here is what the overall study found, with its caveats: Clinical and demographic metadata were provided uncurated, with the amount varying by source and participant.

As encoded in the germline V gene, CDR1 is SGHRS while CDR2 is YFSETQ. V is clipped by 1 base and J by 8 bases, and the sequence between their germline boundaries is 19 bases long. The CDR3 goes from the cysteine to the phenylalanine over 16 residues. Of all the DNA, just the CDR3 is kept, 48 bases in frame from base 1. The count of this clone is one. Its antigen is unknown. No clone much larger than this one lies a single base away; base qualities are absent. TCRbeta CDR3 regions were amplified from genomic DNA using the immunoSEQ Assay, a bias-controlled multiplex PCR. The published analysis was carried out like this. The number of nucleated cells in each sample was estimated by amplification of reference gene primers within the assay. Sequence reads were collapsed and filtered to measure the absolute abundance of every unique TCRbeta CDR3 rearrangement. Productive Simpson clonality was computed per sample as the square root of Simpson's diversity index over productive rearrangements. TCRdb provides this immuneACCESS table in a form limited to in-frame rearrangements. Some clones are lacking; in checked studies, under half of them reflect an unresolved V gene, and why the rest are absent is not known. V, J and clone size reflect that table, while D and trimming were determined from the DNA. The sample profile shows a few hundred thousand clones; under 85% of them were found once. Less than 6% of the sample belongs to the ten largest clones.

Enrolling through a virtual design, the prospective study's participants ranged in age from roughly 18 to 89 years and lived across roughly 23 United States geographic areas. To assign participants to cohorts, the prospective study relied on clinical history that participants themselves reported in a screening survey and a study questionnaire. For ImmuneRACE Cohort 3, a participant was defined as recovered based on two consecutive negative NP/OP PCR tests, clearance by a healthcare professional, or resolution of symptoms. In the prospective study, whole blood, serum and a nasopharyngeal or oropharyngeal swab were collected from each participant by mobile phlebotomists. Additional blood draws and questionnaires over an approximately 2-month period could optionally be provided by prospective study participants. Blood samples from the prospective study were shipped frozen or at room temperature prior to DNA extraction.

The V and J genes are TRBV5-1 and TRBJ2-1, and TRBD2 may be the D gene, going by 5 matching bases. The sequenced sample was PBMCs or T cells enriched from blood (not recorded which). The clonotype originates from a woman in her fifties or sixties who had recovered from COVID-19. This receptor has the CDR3 CASSLMEDFRVDEQFF. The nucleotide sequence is TGCGCCAGCAGCTTGATGGAGGACTTTCGAGTCGATGAGCAGTTCTTC.